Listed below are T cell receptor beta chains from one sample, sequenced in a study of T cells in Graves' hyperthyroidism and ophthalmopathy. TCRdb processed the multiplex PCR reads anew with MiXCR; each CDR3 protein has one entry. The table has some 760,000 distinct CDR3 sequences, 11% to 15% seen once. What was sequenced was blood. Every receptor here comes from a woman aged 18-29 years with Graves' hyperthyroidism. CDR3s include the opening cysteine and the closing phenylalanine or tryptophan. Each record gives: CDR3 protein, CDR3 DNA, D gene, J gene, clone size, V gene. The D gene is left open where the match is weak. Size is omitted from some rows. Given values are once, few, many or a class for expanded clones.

CASSYRYGELFF TGTGCCAGCAGTTACCGATACGGGGAGCTGTTTTTT . TRBJ2-2 many TRBV6-2/TRBV6-3
CASSQSSGELFF TGTGCCAGCAGCCAGTCATCCGGGGAGCTGTTTTTT . TRBJ2-2 many TRBV7-3
CASRGLLSVTQYF TGTGCCAGCAGGGGACTCCTGTCTGTTACGCAGTATTTT . TRBJ2-3 few TRBV6-1
CASSLAPWAGRVF TGTGCCAGCAGTCTTGCTCCGTGGGCAGGGAGGGTCTTC TRBD2 TRBJ2-1 few TRBV11-2
CASSPRAGITDTQYF TGTGCCAGCAGCCCTCGAGCGGGGATAACAGATACGCAGTATTTT TRBD2 TRBJ2-3 . TRBV9
CASSYDGGTGELFF TGTGCCAGCAGTTACGACGGAGGCACCGGGGAGCTGTTTTTT . TRBJ2-2 many TRBV6-1
CATSDGGQAEAFF TGTGCCACCAGTGACGGGGGGCAGGCTGAAGCTTTCTTT . TRBJ1-1 many TRBV24-1
CASSRDNRVNYGYTF TGCGCCAGCAGCCGAGATAACAGGGTCAACTATGGCTACACCTTC . TRBJ1-2 few TRBV4-1
CASSASPLAGGDNEQFF TGTGCCAGTAGTGCCTCGCCACTAGCGGGAGGAGACAATGAGCAGTTCTTC TRBD2 TRBJ2-1 . TRBV19
CASSRGSYEQFF TGCGCCAGCAGTCGGGGCTCGTATGAGCAGTTCTTC . TRBJ2-1 many TRBV10-1
CASSRLARGQFF TGTGCCAGCAGTCGCCTGGCCCGCGGGCAGTTCTTC . TRBJ2-1 . TRBV5-6
CASSEDLQGNGYEQYF TGTGCCAGCAGTGAGGATCTCCAGGGGAATGGCTACGAGCAGTACTTC . TRBJ2-7 many TRBV2
CASSPGYEAFF TGTGCCAGCAGTCCAGGGTACGAAGCTTTCTTT . TRBJ1-1 many TRBV7-9
CASSRQISTDTQYF TGTGCCAGCTCAAGACAGATCAGCACAGATACGCAGTATTTT . TRBJ2-3 many TRBV18
CSVRGPGVQETQYF TGCAGCGTTAGGGGCCCAGGGGTCCAAGAGACCCAGTACTTC . TRBJ2-5 few TRBV29-1
CASSERDSNQPQHF TGTGCCAGCAGTGAACGGGACAGTAATCAGCCCCAGCATTTT TRBD1 TRBJ1-5 . TRBV6-1
CASSLDGASGANEQFF TGTGCCAGCAGCTTAGATGGGGCGTCGGGGGCTAATGAGCAGTTCTTC . TRBJ2-1 few TRBV7-9
CSARLAGRGETQYF TGCAGTGCTAGGCTAGCGGGAAGGGGTGAGACCCAGTACTTC TRBD2 TRBJ2-5 . TRBV20-1
CASSPLVPPHEQFF TGTGCCAGCAGCCCACTAGTCCCGCCCCATGAGCAGTTCTTC . TRBJ2-1 many TRBV12-3/TRBV12-4
CASSPPARVGELFF TGTGCCAGCAGCCCCCCCGCCCGCGTTGGGGAGCTGTTTTTT . TRBJ2-2 . TRBV11-1
CSASRLAGVSYEQYF TGCAGTGCTTCTCGACTAGCGGGCGTCTCCTACGAGCAGTACTTC TRBD2 TRBJ2-7 few TRBV20-1
CAWSGGQRFNTGELFF TGTGCCTGGAGTGGGGGGCAGCGGTTTAACACCGGGGAGCTGTTTTTT . TRBJ2-2 many TRBV30
CASRVDYSTGELFF TGTGCCAGCAGGGTCGACTATAGCACCGGGGAGCTGTTTTTT . TRBJ2-2 . TRBV6-2/TRBV6-3
CSARRGQGSNQPQHF TGCAGTGCTAGAAGAGGGCAGGGGTCCAATCAGCCCCAGCATTTT . TRBJ1-5 many TRBV20-1
CSARVGTAEGGYNEQFF TGCAGTGCTAGAGTAGGTACAGCCGAGGGAGGCTACAATGAGCAGTTCTTC . TRBJ2-1 . TRBV20-1
CATKRGSNTEAFF TGTGCCACTAAACGAGGGTCGAACACTGAAGCTTTCTTT . TRBJ1-1 many TRBV2
CACDRRLSNTIYF TGTGCCTGCGACAGGCGACTTTCCAACACCATATATTTT . TRBJ1-3 many TRBV30
CSTVAPGLQETQYF TGCAGCACTGTGGCTCCGGGCCTACAAGAGACCCAGTACTTC . TRBJ2-5 few TRBV29-1
CASSQRGMPEQFF TGTGCCAGCAGCCAACGGGGGATGCCTGAGCAGTTCTTC . TRBJ2-1 many TRBV3-1
CASSNILAGLAYEQYF TGTGCCAGCAGTAACATTCTAGCGGGACTCGCCTACGAGCAGTACTTC TRBD2 TRBJ2-7 many TRBV2
CASSVPTPLNADTQYF TGTGCCAGCAGCGTCCCAACCCCTTTGAACGCAGATACGCAGTATTTT . TRBJ2-3 . TRBV9
CARTGVNTEAFF TGTGCCAGGACAGGGGTAAACACTGAAGCTTTCTTT TRBD1 TRBJ1-1 . TRBV30
CSVLKQGADTGELFF TGCAGCGTTTTAAAACAGGGGGCGGACACCGGGGAGCTGTTTTTT TRBD1 TRBJ2-2 . TRBV29-1
CASRPDRGGHYEQYF TGTGCCAGCAGGCCGGACAGGGGAGGCCACTACGAGCAGTACTTC TRBD1 TRBJ2-7 . TRBV6-2/TRBV6-3
CASSPDGPNQPQHF TGTGCCAGCAGCCCCGACGGCCCCAATCAGCCCCAGCATTTT . TRBJ1-5 few TRBV7-9
CASTRFKNTGELFF TGTGCCAGCACCAGGTTCAAGAACACCGGGGAGCTGTTTTTT . TRBJ2-2 many TRBV12-3/TRBV12-4
CASSHLSRSDYGYTF TGCGCCAGCAGCCACCTCTCTCGTTCAGACTATGGCTACACCTTC . TRBJ1-2 . TRBV4-1
CAIRGTLANTGELFF TGTGCCATCAGAGGGACTTTGGCAAACACCGGGGAGCTGTTTTTT . TRBJ2-2 few TRBV10-3
CASSLGWGGGTEAFF TGTGCCAGCAGCTTAGGATGGGGCGGTGGGACTGAAGCTTTCTTT . TRBJ1-1 . TRBV6-5
CASSQDPGVGGYEQYF TGCGCCAGCAGCCAAGATCCGGGGGTTGGAGGCTACGAGCAGTACTTC . TRBJ2-7 few TRBV4-1
CATSRDDNEQFF TGTGCCACCAGCAGAGATGACAATGAGCAGTTCTTC . TRBJ2-1 many TRBV15
CASSPSPGTGIYEQYF TGTGCCAGCAGCCCATCACCCGGGACAGGGATCTACGAGCAGTACTTC TRBD1 TRBJ2-7 few TRBV7-9